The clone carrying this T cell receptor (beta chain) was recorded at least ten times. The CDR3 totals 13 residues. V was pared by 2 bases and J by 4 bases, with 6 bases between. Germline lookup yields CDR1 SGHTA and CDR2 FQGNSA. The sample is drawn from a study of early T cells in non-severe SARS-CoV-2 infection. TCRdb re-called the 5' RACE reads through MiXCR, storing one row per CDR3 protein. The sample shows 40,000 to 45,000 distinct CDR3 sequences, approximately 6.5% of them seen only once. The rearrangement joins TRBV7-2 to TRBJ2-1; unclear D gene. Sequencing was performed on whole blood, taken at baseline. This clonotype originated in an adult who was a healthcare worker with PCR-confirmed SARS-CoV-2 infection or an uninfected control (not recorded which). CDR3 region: CASSLMGYNEQFF. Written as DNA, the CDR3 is TGTGCCAGCAGCTTAATGGGGTACAATGAGCAGTTCTTC.